This T cell receptor (beta chain) was obtained from a study of blood T cell repertoires in COVID-19. Whole-study context: T cells, B-cell-depleted T cells, or PBMCs provided the cDNA or gDNA that served as material.

Produced via immunoSEQ multiplex PCR; TCRdb's table is partial and in-frame only. The sample gives just over 300,000 clones, approximately 89% of which show up once; 1.5% to 2% is in the top ten. CDR3 length equals 18 residues. Per the germline V gene, CDR1 is SEHNR and CDR2 is FQNEAQ (reference sequence). Deletions cut 1 base from V and 0 bases from J, with 16 bases between. The V call is TRBV7-9, the J call TRBJ2-4; perhaps TRBD2 as D (6 bases). This receptor was obtained from a woman aged 25 to 39 with COVID-19, enrolled during active disease. The specimen sequenced was peripheral blood. CDR3 sequence: CASSLESRREVAKNIQYF. The CDR3 nucleotides are TGTGCCAGCAGCTTAGAGAGCAGGAGGGAGGTAGCCAAAAACATTCAGTACTTC.